This T cell receptor beta chain was observed in a study of vaccination effects on CD4 cells after COVID-19. Notes on the study in general: Convalescent patients were scarce in the study, and it lacked early post-infection timepoints.

Sequencing used immunoSEQ multiplex PCR; TCRdb keeps in-frame clones, though not all of them. This table holds 30,000 to 40,000 clones, 72% found once. As to this clone: What it binds is unknown.

Expansion of antigen-specific CD4+ T cells with viral peptide pools was carried out by the ViraFEST assay before sequencing. Cultured cells yielded isolated CD4+ T cells after 10 days. Participants each got two BNT162b2 or mRNA-1273 vaccine doses. The vaccine recipients had no prior SARS-CoV-2 infection, with negative nucleocapsid antibodies. Each culture well received a few million PBMC. These cells were then cultured in IMDM with about 9.1 IU/ml IL-2 and about 9.4 ug/ml peptides. This CDR3 is 16 amino acids long. The V and J ends lost 1 base and 8 bases respectively, with 18 bases between them. Germline lookup yields CDR1 LGHDT and CDR2 YNNKEL (reference sequence).

Specimen: CD4+ T cells from PBMCs cultured with HCoV-229E spike peptides, collected after COVID-19 vaccination. The V gene is TRBV3-1 (or the pseudogene TRBV3-2), the J gene TRBJ1-5; a weak D match, TRBD1 (5 bases). The clonotype comes from a human donor who received a COVID-19 vaccine. The DNA of the CDR3 is TGTGCCAGCAGCCAAGGAATTTCAGGGAGGAGGGAGCCCCAGCATTTT. Its protein product is CASSQGISGRREPQHF.